This section outlines one T cell receptor (beta chain) sequence together with its context. This specimen belongs to a study of CD8 T cells in Susac syndrome. With random hexamers, reverse transcription was performed on about 0.5 to 1 ug of RNA. From the immunoSEQ multiplex PCR reads, TCRdb called clonotypes with MiXCR, one entry per CDR3 protein. This sample yields some 120,000 distinct CDR3 sequences, of which 85% to 95% are seen a single time; approximately 0.12% belongs to the top ten. The sequenced sample was CD8+ T cells from PBMCs. This TCR was sampled from a human donor in good health.

The CDR3 here is CSARETGDQPQHF. CDR3 sequence (DNA): TGCAGTGCTAGAGAGACAGGGGATCAGCCCCAGCATTTT. The J gene is TRBJ1-5, the V gene TRBV20-1; 8 bases are shared with TRBD1. The CDR3 consists of 13 residues. From germline, CDR1 is DFQATT and CDR2 SNEGSKA (reference sequence). V shed 0 bases, J shed 5 bases, and the junction held 0 bases outside the gene matches.